One sample yielded the 26 T cell receptor beta chains listed below, sequenced in a study of blood T cell repertoires in COVID-19. Libraries were prepared by immunoSEQ multiplex PCR; TCRdb keeps only in-frame clonotypes and omits some of them. The repertoire holds around 180,000 clones, approximately 85% seen once, with about 9.1% in the top ten. Sequenced input: peripheral blood. These receptors were obtained from an elderly woman with acute or convalescent COVID-19.

The V gene is TRBV3-1 (or the pseudogene TRBV3-2), the J gene TRBJ2-1, with 7 nucleotides matching TRBD1. The CDR3 runs 15 residues. In germline, CDR1 is LGHDT, CDR2 YNNKEL (reference sequence). Unmatched junction bases numbered 9, after V lost 1 base and J lost 9 bases. CDR3 nucleotides: TGTGCCAGCAGCCAAGGGACAGGCCCTAGGGGTGAGCAGTTCTTC. Translation: CASSQGTGPRGEQFF.

The chain couples TRBV5-1 to TRBJ2-7, with 10 positions matching TRBD2. The CDR3 runs 15 residues. Germline V CDR1 and CDR2: SGHRS, YFSETQ. Unmatched junction bases numbered 5, after V lost 2 bases and J lost 3 bases. For the CDR3, the DNA is TGCGCCAGCAGCTTCGGGTGGACTAGCGGCTACGAGCAGTACTTC. Protein sequence: CASSFGWTSGYEQYF.

A few counts support this clone. The chain carries TRBV18 and TRBJ2-7; 13 bases are a match to TRBD2. Germline lookup yields CDR1 KGHSH and CDR2 LQKENI. This CDR3 contains 18 residues. J lost 0 bases, V lost 0 bases, and 5 bases had no gene match. CDR3 residues: CASSPPLGLAGFSYEQYF. CDR3 sequence (DNA): TGTGCCAGCTCACCACCGCTGGGACTAGCGGGATTCTCCTACGAGCAGTACTTC.

This clone has only one observation. The CDR3 here is CASSIGAGGPYNEQFF. The CDR3 DNA is TGTGCCAGTAGTATAGGGGCGGGAGGGCCATACAATGAGCAGTTCTTC. The V gene is TRBV19, the J gene TRBJ2-1, with 9 bases that match TRBD2. V was pared by 1 base and J by 4 bases, with 5 bases of the junction left unmatched. CDR1 is LNHDA and CDR2 is SQIVND in the germline V gene (reference sequence). This CDR3 contains 16 residues. The full variable domain, rest sourced from reference TRBV19 and TRBJ2-1, is DGGITQSPKYLFRKEGQNVTLSCEQNLNHDAMYWYRQDPGQGLRLIYYSQIVNDFQKGDIAEGYSVSREKKESFPLTVTSAQKNPTAFYLCASSIGAGGPYNEQFFGPGTRLTVL.

The chain has TRBV24-1 and TRBJ1-2; D not certain. The CDR3 covers 13 residues. The germline V gene has CDR1 KGHDR and CDR2 SFDVKD. Trimming took off 2 bases at V and 5 bases at J, with 8 bases between the two ends. CDR3 amino acids: CATSDSGGYGYTF. CDR3 in DNA: TGTGCCACCAGTGATTCGGGCGGGTATGGCTACACCTTC.

This clone was seen only a few times. This chain joins TRBV9 and TRBJ2-1; 8 bases are shared with TRBD2. CDR1 and CDR2 (germline): SGDLS, YYNGEE. The V and J ends lost 7 bases and 5 bases, in that order; junction bases with no gene match: 8. This CDR3 comprises 14 residues. The CDR3 DNA reads as TGTGCCAGCCGCCGGGGGGGCGGTGACAATGAGCAGTTCTTC. Translating gives CASRRGGGDNEQFF.

The chain couples TRBV6-5 to TRBJ1-1; 7 nucleotides match TRBD1. Germline V gene data show CDR1 as MNHEY and CDR2 as SVGAGI. The CDR3 is made up of 15 amino acids. Germline trimming cut 8 bases from V and 1 base from J; bases unmatched to any gene: 10. The CDR3 loop reads CASEPDAGGNTEAFF. The CDR3 region has the DNA TGTGCCAGCGAACCCGACGCAGGGGGGAACACTGAAGCTTTCTTT.

The chain carries TRBV5-6 and TRBJ1-2; D may be TRBD1 (6 bases). Germline V gene data show CDR1 as SGHDT and CDR2 as YYEEEE. The CDR3 consists of 13 residues. V was clipped by 4 bases and J by 3 bases, with 10 bases between them. The CDR3 DNA is TGTGCCAGCAGCCTGGACAGTGACTATGGCTACACCTTC. As protein: CASSLDSDYGYTF.

Only one count was recorded for this clone. The genes are TRBV5-6 and TRBJ1-2, with TRBD1 matching 9 bases. The CDR3 loop spans 15 amino acids. The germline gives CDR1 SGHDT, CDR2 YYEEEE. The V gene end was trimmed by 4 bases and the J gene end by 4 bases; junction bases not matched to a gene: 8. The CDR3 spells CASSTGTGRSYGYTF. The CDR3 DNA is TGTGCCAGCAGCACGGGGACAGGGAGGTCCTATGGCTACACCTTC.

V usage is TRBV11-3 and J usage is TRBJ2-3; no definite D call. Germline V gene data show CDR1 as SGHNT and CDR2 as YENEEA. The CDR3 sequence is 15 residues long. Trimming removed 1 base from V and 4 bases from J, with 12 bases in between. CDR3 in amino acids: CASSLGQAIPDTQYF. The CDR3 DNA reads as TGTGCCAGCAGCTTAGGTCAGGCCATCCCAGATACGCAGTATTTT.

The sample holds many counts of this clone. The chain uses TRBV7-6 and TRBJ2-1, with 7 bases aligning to TRBD2. Germline V gene lookup returns CDR1 SGHVS and CDR2 FNYEAQ. V dropped 6 bases and J dropped 7; count of bases not matched to a gene: 12. This CDR3 contains 15 residues. As DNA, the CDR3 is TGTGCCAGCAGTTTGGGTTATGGTAGCGGGAATGAGCAGTTCTTC. This gives the protein CASSLGYGSGNEQFF. Complete variable domain (other parts from reference TRBV7-6 and TRBJ2-1): GAGVSQSPRYKVTKRGQDVALRCDPISGHVSLYWYRQALGQGPEFLTYFNYEAQQDKSGLPNDRFSAERPEGSISTLTIQRTEQRDSAMYRCASSLGYGSGNEQFFGPGTRLTVL.

This clone was recorded a few times. The V call is TRBV20-1, the J call TRBJ2-3, with D unresolved. The germline V and J ends were trimmed by 3 bases and 6 bases, with 10 bases remaining between them. CDR1 DFQATT and CDR2 SNEGSKA come from the germline V gene (reference sequence). CDR3 length: 12 amino acids. DNA for the CDR3: TGCAGTGCTAGTGAACTAATCGATACGCAGTATTTT. The encoded protein is CSASELIDTQYF.

This rearrangement joins TRBV6-4 to TRBJ1-5; 10 bases map to TRBD1. The CDR3 covers 17 residues. CDR1 and CDR2 (germline): MRHNA, SNTAGT. The trim removed 6 bases at V and 2 bases at J, leaving 10 bases unmatched. Written as DNA, the CDR3 is TGTGCCAGCAGGACAGGGGGCTCGATGTGGGGCAATCAGCCCCAGCATTTT. Translating gives CASRTGGSMWGNQPQHF.

This chain uses TRBV11-2 with TRBJ2-4, with 10 bases fitting TRBD1. The V and J ends lost 3 bases and 3 bases, in that order; junction bases with no gene match: 5. Germline V CDR1 and CDR2: SGHAT, FQNNGV. The CDR3 loop spans 16 amino acids. CDR3 coding DNA: TGTGCCAGCAGCTTTACCGGGACAGGGGACAAAAACATTCAGTACTTC. Protein: CASSFTGTGDKNIQYF.

The chain recombines TRBV7-2 with TRBJ2-3; D might be TRBD2 (6 bases). This CDR3 comprises 15 residues. The ends were cut back, 1 base at V and 5 bases at J, with 13 bases in the middle. Germline V gene lookup returns CDR1 SGHTA and CDR2 FQGNSA. CDR3 nucleotides: TGTGCCAGCAGCTTAGTACCGGTGCGGGGAGATACGCAGTATTTT. Protein sequence: CASSLVPVRGDTQYF.

The chain combines TRBV7-9 with TRBJ2-5; TRBD2 matches at 7 bases. The CDR3 covers 12 residues. Germline V gene data show CDR1 as SEHNR and CDR2 as FQNEAQ (reference sequence). With 8 bases clipped from V and 1 base from J, the junction kept 1 base outside the gene matches. This chain's CDR3 is CASRLAQETQYF. CDR3 coding DNA: TGTGCCAGCCGACTAGCCCAAGAGACCCAGTACTTC. The full variable domain, with the rest looked up from reference TRBV7-9 and TRBJ2-5, is DTGVSQNPRHKITKRGQNVTFRCDPISEHNRLYWYRQTLGQGPEFLTYFQNEAQLEKSRLLSDRFSAERPKGSFSTLEIQRTEQGDSAMYLCASRLAQETQYFGPGTRLLVL.

V usage is TRBV7-8 and J usage is TRBJ1-4; maybe TRBD1 (5 bases). The CDR3 is made up of 17 amino acids. The V and J ends lost 2 bases and 3 bases respectively, with 16 bases between them. Germline CDR1 and CDR2: SGHVS and FQNEAQ. Here the CDR3 DNA reads TGTGCCAGCAGCTTACGGGGGAGGGCGGTACCTAATGAAAAACTGTTTTTT. Translation gives CASSLRGRAVPNEKLFF. Based on the CDR3 plus reference TRBV7-8 and TRBJ1-4, the full variable domain is GAGVSQSPRYKVAKRGQDVALRCDPISGHVSLFWYQQALGQGPEFLTYFQNEAQLDKSGLPSDRFFAERPEGSVSTLKIQRTQQEDSAVYLCASSLRGRAVPNEKLFFGSGTQLSVL.

This clone occurred a few times. The chain has TRBV6-1 and TRBJ2-7; unclear D gene. Trimming shortened V by 2 bases and J by 0 bases, and 11 bases separated the two germline ends. Germline V CDR1 and CDR2: MNHNS, SASEGT. The CDR3 contains 15 residues. CDR3 residues: CASSEMELSSYEQYF. CDR3 in DNA: TGTGCCAGCAGTGAAATGGAGCTTAGCTCCTACGAGCAGTACTTC.

This clone was observed a handful of times. The genes are TRBV4-1 and TRBJ1-1, with TRBD1 identical over 8 bases. CDR1 and CDR2 from the germline V gene are MGHRA and YSYEKL. V lost 3 bases and J lost 5; bases outside the gene matches: 5. There are 14 residues in the CDR3. In DNA, the CDR3 is TGCGCCAGCAGCCAGACAGGGGTGGGGACTGAAGCTTTCTTT. Amino acid sequence: CASSQTGVGTEAFF.

The V call is TRBV5-1, the J call TRBJ2-1, with 7 bases aligning to TRBD1. Unmatched junction bases numbered 7, after V lost 5 bases and J lost 8 bases. This CDR3 contains 13 residues. Germline CDR1 reads SGHRS; CDR2 reads YFSETQ. The CDR3 coding sequence is TGCGCCAGCAGACGACAGGGTATGGATGAGCAGTTCTTC. Its translation is CASRRQGMDEQFF.

The chain recombines TRBV4-3 with TRBJ2-7; D is possibly TRBD1 (6 bases). V lost 0 bases and J 7 bases, leaving 10 bases between the germline ends. CDR1 and CDR2 from the germline V gene are LGHNA and YSLEER. This CDR3 has 13 amino acids. CDR3 nucleotides: TGCGCCAGCAGCCAAGACAGGGGTCGGGAGCAGTACTTC. This sequence encodes CASSQDRGREQYF.

The chain employs TRBV6-5 and TRBJ2-5; 7 bases fit TRBD1. The CDR3 contains 15 residues. V shed 8 bases, J shed 7 bases, and the junction held 16 bases outside the gene matches. Germline V gene lookup returns CDR1 MNHEY and CDR2 SVGAGI. The CDR3: CASAQETGRIRTQYF. In DNA form, the CDR3 reads TGTGCCAGCGCCCAGGAGACAGGGCGCATTAGGACCCAGTACTTC.

V and J are TRBV7-3 and TRBJ2-1; 7 bases align to TRBD1. CDR1 and CDR2 from the germline V gene are SGHTA and FQGTGA. The ends lost 1 base at V and 6 bases at J; junction bases unmatched: 0. The CDR3 sequence is 13 residues long. The CDR3 loop reads CASSLNRGNEQFF. The CDR3 DNA follows: TGTGCCAGCAGCTTAAACAGGGGCAATGAGCAGTTCTTC. The full variable domain, in which reference TRBV7-3 and TRBJ2-1 provide the parts outside the CDR3, is GAGVSQTPSNKVTEKGKYVELRCDPISGHTALYWYRQSLGQGPEFLIYFQGTGAADDSGLPNDRFFAVRPEGSVSTLKIQRTERGDSAVYLCASSLNRGNEQFFGPGTRLTVL.

In its sample, this clone was seen a few times. V is TRBV27 and J is TRBJ2-2; TRBD1 agrees at 8 bases. Germline V gene sequence: CDR1 MNHEY, CDR2 SMNVEV (reference sequence). The CDR3 consists of 13 residues. J was trimmed by 4 bases and V by 8 bases; bases with no gene match: 3. The CDR3 nucleotides read TGTGCCAGCTACGGACAGGGCACCGGGGAGCTGTTTTTT. Its protein product is CASYGQGTGELFF.

This clone was recorded only once. The gene calls are TRBV7-3 and TRBJ2-2; 7 bases are a match to TRBD1. CDR1 is SGHTA, CDR2 FQGTGA, per germline. The CDR3 length is 15 residues. With V trimmed by 3 bases and J by 5 bases, 6 bases remained unmatched. The CDR3 DNA is TGTGCCAGCAGCTTGACCCTGACAGGGACCGGGGAGCTGTTTTTT. It codes for CASSLTLTGTGELFF.

The CDR3 is CASSKGPPGQYF. In DNA, the CDR3 is TGTGCCAGCAGCAAAGGCCCCCCGGGGCAGTACTTC. The chain couples TRBV21-1 to TRBJ2-7; the table's D call TRBD2 went unverified against the DNA. TRBV21-1 is assigned pseudogene status. The CDR3 covers 12 residues.